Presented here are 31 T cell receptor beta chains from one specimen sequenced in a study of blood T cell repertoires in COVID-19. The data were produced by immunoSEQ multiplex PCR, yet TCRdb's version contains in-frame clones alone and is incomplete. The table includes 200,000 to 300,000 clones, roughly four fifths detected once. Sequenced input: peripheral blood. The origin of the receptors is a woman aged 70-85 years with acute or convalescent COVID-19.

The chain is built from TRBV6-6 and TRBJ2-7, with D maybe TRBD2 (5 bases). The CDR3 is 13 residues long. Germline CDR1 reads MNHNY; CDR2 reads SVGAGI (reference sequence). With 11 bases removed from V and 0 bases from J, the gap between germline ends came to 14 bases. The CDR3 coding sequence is TGTGCCGCCGCGAAGAGGGTCTCCTACGAGCAGTACTTC. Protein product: CAAAKRVSYEQYF.

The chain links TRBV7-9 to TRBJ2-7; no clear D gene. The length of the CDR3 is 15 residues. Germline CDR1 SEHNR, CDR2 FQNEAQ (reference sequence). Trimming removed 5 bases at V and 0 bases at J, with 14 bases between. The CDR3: CASSPLGPRSYEQYF. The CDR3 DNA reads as TGTGCCAGCAGCCCCTTGGGCCCTCGCTCCTACGAGCAGTACTTC.

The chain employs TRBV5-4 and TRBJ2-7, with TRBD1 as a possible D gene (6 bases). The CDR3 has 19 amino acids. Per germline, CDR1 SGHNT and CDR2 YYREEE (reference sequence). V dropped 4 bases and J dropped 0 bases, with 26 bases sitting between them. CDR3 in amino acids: CASSPYRDKQPLGSYEQYF. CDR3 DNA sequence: TGTGCCAGCAGCCCCTACCGGGACAAGCAGCCTCTTGGCTCCTACGAGCAGTACTTC.

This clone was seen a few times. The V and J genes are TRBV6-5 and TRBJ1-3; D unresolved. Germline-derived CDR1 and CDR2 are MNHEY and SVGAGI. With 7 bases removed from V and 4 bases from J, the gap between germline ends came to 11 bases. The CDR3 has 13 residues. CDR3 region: CASTAGGGNTIYF. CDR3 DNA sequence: TGTGCCAGCACCGCCGGAGGGGGAAACACCATATATTTT.

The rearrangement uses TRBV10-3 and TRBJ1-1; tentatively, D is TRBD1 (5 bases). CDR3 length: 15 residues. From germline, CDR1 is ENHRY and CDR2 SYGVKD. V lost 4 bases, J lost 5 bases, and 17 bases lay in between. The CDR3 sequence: CAISGSDPGFTEAFF. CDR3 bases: TGTGCCATCAGTGGGTCTGACCCAGGGTTTACTGAAGCTTTCTTT.

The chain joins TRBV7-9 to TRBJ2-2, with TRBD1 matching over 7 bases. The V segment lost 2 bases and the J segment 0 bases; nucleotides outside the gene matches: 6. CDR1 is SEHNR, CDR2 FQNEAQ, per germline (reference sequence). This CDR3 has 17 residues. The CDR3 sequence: CASSLSRDRPNTGELFF. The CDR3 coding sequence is TGTGCCAGCAGCTTATCACGGGACAGACCGAACACCGGGGAGCTGTTTTTT.

The CDR3 DNA follows: TGCGCCAGCAGCTTGTTGGAGGCTAATTCACCCCTCCACTTT. Translated: CASSLLEANSPLHF. The chain couples TRBV5-1 to TRBJ1-6; D ambiguous. Between the trimmed V and J ends, which lost 1 base and 6 bases, there was a span of 8 bases. Per germline, CDR1 SGHRS and CDR2 YFSETQ. The CDR3 runs to 14 residues. Using reference TRBV5-1 and TRBJ1-6 for the parts outside the CDR3, the full variable domain is KAGVTQTPRYLIKTRGQQVTLSCSPISGHRSVSWYQQTPGQGLQFLFEYFSETQRNKGNFPGRFSGRQFSNSRSEMNVSTLELGDSALYLCASSLLEANSPLHFGNGTRLTVT.

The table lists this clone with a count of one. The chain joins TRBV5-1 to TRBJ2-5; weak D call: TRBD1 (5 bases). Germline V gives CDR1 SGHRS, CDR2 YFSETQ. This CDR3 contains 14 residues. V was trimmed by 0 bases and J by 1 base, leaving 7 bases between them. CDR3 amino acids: CASSLGGLQETQYF. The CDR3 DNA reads TGCGCCAGCAGCTTGGGGGGCCTCCAAGAGACCCAGTACTTC.

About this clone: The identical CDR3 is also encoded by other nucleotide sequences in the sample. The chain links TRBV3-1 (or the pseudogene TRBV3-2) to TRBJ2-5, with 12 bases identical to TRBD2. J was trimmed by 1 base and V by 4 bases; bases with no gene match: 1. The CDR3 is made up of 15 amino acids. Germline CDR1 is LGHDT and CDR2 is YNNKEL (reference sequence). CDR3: CASSPSGGGQETQYF. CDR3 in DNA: TGTGCCAGCAGCCCTAGCGGGGGGGGCCAAGAGACCCAGTACTTC.

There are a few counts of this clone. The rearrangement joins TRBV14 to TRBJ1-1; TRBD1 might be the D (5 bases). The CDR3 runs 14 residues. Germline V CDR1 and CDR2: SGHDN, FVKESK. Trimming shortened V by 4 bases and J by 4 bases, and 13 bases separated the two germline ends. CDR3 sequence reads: CASSRVRRGTEAFF. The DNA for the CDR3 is TGTGCCAGCAGCCGAGTGAGGAGGGGCACTGAAGCTTTCTTT.

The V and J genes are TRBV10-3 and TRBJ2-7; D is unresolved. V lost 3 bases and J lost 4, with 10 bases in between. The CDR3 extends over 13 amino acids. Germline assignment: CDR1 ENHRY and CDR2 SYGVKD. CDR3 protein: CAISDWRDYEQYF. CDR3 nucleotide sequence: TGTGCCATCAGTGATTGGAGAGATTACGAGCAGTACTTC.

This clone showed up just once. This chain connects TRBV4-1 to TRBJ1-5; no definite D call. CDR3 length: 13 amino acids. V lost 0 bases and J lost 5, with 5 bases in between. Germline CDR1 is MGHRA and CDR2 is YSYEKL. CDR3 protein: CASSQDPDQPQHF. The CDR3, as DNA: TGCGCCAGCAGCCAAGATCCAGATCAGCCCCAGCATTTT.

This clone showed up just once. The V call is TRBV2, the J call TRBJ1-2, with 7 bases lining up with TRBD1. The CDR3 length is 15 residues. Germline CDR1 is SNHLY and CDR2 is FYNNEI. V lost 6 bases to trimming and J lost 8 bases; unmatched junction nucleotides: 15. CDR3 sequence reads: CASSPQKRQGAGYTF. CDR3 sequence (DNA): TGTGCCAGCAGCCCTCAAAAGAGACAGGGCGCGGGCTACACCTTC.

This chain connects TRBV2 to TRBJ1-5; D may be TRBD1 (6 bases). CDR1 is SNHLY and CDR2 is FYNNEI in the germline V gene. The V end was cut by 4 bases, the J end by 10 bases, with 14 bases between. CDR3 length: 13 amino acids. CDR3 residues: CASSGEGVSPQHF. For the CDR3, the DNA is TGTGCCAGCAGTGGGGAGGGGGTTAGTCCCCAGCATTTT.

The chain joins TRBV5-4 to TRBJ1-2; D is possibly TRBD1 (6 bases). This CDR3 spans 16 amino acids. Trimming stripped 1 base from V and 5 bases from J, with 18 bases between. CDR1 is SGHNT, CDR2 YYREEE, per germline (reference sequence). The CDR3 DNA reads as TGTGCCAGCAGCTTGATCGGCAGGGACACTCCTTATGGCTACACCTTC. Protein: CASSLIGRDTPYGYTF.

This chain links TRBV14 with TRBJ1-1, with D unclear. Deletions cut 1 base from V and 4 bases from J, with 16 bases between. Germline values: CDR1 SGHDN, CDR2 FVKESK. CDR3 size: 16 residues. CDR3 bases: TGTGCCAGCAGCCAAGGCGGCAGTGCATTAGGCACTGAAGCTTTCTTT. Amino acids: CASSQGGSALGTEAFF.

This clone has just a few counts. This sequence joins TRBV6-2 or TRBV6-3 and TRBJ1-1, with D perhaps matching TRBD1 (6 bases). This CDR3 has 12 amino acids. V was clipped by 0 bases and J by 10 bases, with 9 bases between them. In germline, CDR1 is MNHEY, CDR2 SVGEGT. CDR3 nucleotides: TGTGCCAGCAGTTACTCGGCCAGGGGAGCTTTCTTT. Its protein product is CASSYSARGAFF.

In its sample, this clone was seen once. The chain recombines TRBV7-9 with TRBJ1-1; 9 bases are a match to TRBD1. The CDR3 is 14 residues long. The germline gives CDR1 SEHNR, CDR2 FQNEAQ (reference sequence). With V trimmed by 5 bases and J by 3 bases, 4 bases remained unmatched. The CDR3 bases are TGTGCCAGCAGCACGGGACAGGGATACACTGAAGCTTTCTTT. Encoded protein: CASSTGQGYTEAFF. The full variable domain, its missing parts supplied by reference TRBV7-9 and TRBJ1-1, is DTGVSQNPRHKITKRGQNVTFRCDPISEHNRLYWYRQTLGQGPEFLTYFQNEAQLEKSRLLSDRFSAERPKGSFSTLEIQRTEQGDSAMYLCASSTGQGYTEAFFGQGTRLTVV.

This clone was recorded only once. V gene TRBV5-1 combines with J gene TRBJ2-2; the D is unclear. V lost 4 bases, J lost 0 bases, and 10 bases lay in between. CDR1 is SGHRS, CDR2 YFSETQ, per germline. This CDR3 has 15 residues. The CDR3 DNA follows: TGCGCCAGCAGCAGAGACAAATCGAACACCGGGGAGCTGTTTTTT. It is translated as CASSRDKSNTGELFF. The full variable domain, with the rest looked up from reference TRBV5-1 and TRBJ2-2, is KAGVTQTPRYLIKTRGQQVTLSCSPISGHRSVSWYQQTPGQGLQFLFEYFSETQRNKGNFPGRFSGRQFSNSRSEMNVSTLELGDSALYLCASSRDKSNTGELFFGEGSRLTVL.

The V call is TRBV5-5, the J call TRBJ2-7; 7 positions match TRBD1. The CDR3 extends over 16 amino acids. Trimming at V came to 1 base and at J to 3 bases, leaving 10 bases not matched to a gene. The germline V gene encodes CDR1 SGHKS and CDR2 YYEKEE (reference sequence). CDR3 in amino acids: CASSLYSQGLGYEQYF. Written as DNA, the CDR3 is TGTGCCAGCAGCTTGTACTCACAGGGGTTAGGCTACGAGCAGTACTTC.

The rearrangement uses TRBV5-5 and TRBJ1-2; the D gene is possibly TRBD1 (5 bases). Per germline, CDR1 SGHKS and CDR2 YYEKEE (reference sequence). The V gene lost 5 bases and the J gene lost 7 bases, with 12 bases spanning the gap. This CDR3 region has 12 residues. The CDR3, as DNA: TGTGCCAGCAGTCCAGGGTTGGGTGGCTACACCTTC. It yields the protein CASSPGLGGYTF.

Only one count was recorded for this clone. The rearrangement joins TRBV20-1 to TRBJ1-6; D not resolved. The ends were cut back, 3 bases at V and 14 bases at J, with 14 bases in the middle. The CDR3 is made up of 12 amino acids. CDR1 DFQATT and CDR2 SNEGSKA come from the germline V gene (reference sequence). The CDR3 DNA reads TGCAGTGCTAGTTCCCAGGCCGGGGCCCTCCACTTT. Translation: CSASSQAGALHF.

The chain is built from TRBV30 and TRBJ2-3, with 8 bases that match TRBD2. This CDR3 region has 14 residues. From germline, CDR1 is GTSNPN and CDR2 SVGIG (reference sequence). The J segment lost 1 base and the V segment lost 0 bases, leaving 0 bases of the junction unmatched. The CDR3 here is CAWSVAGGTDTQYF. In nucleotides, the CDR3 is TGTGCCTGGAGTGTAGCGGGGGGCACAGATACGCAGTATTTT. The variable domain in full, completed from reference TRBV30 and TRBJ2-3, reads SQTIHQWPATLVQPVGSPLSLECTVEGTSNPNLYWYRQAAGRGLQLLFYSVGIGQISSEVPQNLSASRPQDRQFILSSKKLLLSDSGFYLCAWSVAGGTDTQYFGPGTRLTVL.

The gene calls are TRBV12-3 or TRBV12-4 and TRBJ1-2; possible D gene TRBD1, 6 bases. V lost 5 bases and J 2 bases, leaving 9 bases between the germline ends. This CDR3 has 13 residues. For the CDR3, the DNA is TGTGCCAGCAGTAAACAGGGAAACTATGGCTACACCTTC. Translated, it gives CASSKQGNYGYTF.

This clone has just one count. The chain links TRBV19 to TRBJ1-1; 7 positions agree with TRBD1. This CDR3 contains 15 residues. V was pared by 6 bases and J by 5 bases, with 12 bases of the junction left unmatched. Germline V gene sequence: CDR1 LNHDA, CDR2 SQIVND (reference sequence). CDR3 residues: CASSERRTGGTEAFF. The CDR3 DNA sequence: TGTGCCAGTAGCGAACGGCGGACAGGTGGGACTGAAGCTTTCTTT. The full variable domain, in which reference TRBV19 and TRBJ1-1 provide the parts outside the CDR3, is DGGITQSPKYLFRKEGQNVTLSCEQNLNHDAMYWYRQDPGQGLRLIYYSQIVNDFQKGDIAEGYSVSREKKESFPLTVTSAQKNPTAFYLCASSERRTGGTEAFFGQGTRLTVV.

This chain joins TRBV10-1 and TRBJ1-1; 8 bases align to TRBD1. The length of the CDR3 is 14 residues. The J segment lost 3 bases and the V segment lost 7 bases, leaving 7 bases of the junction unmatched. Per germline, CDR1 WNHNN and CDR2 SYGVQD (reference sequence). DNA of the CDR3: TGCGCCAGCATTTGGACAGGGAGGGACACTGAAGCTTTCTTT. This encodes CASIWTGRDTEAFF.

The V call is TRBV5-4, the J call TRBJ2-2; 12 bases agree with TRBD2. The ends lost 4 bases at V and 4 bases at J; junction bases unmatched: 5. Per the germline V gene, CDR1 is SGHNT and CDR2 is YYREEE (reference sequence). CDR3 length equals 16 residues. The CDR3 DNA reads TGTGCCAGCAGCATGACTAGCGGGGGTGTCACCGGGGAGCTGTTTTTT. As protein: CASSMTSGGVTGELFF. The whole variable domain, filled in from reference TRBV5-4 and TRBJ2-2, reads ETGVTQSPTHLIKTRGQQVTLRCSSQSGHNTVSWYQQALGQGPQFIFQYYREEENGRGNFPPRFSGLQFPNYSSELNVNALELDDSALYLCASSMTSGGVTGELFFGEGSRLTVL.

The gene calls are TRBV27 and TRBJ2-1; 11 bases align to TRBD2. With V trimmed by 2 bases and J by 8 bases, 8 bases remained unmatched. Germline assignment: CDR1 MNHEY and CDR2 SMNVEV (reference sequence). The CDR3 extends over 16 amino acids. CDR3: CASSLSLAGGGYEQFF. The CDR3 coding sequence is TGTGCCAGCAGTTTAAGTCTAGCGGGGGGAGGGTATGAGCAGTTCTTC.

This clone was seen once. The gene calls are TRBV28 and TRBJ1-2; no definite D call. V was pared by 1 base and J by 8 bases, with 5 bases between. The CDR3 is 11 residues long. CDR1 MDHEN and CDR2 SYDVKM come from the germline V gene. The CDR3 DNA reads TGTGCCAGCAGTTTATCCGGGGGCTACACCTTC. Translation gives CASSLSGGYTF.

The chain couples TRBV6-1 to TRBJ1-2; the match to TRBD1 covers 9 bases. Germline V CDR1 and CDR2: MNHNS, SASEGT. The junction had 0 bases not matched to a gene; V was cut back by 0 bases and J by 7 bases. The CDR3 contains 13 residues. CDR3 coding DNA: TGTGCCAGCAGTGAAGCGGGACAGGGTGGCTACACCTTC. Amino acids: CASSEAGQGGYTF.

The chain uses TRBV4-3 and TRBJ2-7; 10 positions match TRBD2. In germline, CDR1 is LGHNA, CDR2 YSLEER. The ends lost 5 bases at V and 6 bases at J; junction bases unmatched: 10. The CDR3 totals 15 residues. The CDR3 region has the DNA TGCGCCAGCAGCGAAAGCGGGGGGGCCTCTCGCGAGCAGTACTTC. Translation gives CASSESGGASREQYF.